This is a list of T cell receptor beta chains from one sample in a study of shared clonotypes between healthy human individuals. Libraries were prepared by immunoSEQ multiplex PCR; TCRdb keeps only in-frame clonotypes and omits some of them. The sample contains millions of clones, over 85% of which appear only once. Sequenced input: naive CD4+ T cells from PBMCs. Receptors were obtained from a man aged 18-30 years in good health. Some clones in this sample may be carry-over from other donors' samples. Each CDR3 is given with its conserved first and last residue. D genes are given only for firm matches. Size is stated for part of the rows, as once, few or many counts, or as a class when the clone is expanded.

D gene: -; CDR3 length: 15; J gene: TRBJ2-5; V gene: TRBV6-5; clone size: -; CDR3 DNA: TGTGCCAGCAGTCCCTACGGGACGGCCAAAGAGACCCAGTACTTC; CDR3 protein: CASSPYGTAKETQYF
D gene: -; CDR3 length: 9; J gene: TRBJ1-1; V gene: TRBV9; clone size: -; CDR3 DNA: TGTGCCAGCGGAATAGAAGCTTTCTTT; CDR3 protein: CASGIEAFF
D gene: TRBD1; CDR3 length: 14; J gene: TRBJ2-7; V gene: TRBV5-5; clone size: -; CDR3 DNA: TGTGCCAGCAGCCTACCGGACAGGGGTCCTGTGCAGTACTTC; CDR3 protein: CASSLPDRGPVQYF
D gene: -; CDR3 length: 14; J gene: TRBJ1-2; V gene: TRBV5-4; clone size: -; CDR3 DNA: TGTGCCAGCAGCCCCACAGGAGCCAACTATGGCTACACCTTC; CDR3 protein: CASSPTGANYGYTF
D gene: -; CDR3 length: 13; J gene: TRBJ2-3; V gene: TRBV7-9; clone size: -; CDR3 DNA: TGTGCCAGCAGCCCCTCGAGCACAGATACGCAGTATTTT; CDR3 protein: CASSPSSTDTQYF
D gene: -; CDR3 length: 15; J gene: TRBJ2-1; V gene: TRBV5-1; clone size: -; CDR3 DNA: TGCGCCAGCAGCTTGGTCGCCGCGACCTACAATGAGCAGTTCTTC; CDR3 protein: CASSLVAATYNEQFF
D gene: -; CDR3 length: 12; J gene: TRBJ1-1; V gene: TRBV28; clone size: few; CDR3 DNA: TGTGCCAGCAGTTCGGAATACACTGAAGCTTTCTTT; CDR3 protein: CASSSEYTEAFF
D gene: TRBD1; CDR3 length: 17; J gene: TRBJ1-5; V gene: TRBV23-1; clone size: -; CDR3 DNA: TGCGCCAGCAGTCACCCTTGGGACAGTTGGAACAATCAGCCCCAGCATTTT; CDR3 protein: CASSHPWDSWNNQPQHF
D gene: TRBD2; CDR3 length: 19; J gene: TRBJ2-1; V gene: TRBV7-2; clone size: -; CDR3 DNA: TGTGCCAGCAGCCCTGGGACTAGCGGGTCCCTAGCCCAGGGCTATGAGCAGTTCTTC; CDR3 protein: CASSPGTSGSLAQGYEQFF
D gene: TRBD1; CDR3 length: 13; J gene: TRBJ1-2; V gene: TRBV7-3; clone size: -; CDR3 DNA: TGTGCCAGCAGCCGGGAGGGGGCTGAGGGCTACACCTTC; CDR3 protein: CASSREGAEGYTF
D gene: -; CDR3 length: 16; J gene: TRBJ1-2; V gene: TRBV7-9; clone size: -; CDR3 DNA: TGTGCCAGCAGCTCCACTATTCTACGGACCGTTGCTGGCTACACCTTC; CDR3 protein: CASSSTILRTVAGYTF
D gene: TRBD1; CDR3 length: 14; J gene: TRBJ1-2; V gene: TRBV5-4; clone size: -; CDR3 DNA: TGTGCCAGCAGCTTCAGGGACAGACACTATGGCTACACCTTC; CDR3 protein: CASSFRDRHYGYTF
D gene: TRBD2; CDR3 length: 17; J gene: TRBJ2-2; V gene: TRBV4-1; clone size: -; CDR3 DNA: TGCGCCAGCAGCCAAGGACTAGCGGGATTAAACACCGGGGAGCTGTTTTTT; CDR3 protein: CASSQGLAGLNTGELFF
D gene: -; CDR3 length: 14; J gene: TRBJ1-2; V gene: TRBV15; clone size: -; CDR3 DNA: TGTGCCACCAGCAGAGATGTCGTGGACTATGGCTACACCTTC; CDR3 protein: CATSRDVVDYGYTF
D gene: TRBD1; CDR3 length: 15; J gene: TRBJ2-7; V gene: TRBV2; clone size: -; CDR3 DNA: TGTGCCAGCAGCGGCCCCGGACAGGGGGCCAACGAGCAGTACTTC; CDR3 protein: CASSGPGQGANEQYF